This TCR beta chain was recovered during a study of blood T cell repertoires in COVID-19. Some clones are missing from TCRdb's copy, which holds only in-frame ones; the method was immunoSEQ multiplex PCR. The data contain 54,000 or so clones, roughly four fifths of them singletons. V shed 4 bases and J 11 bases; nucleotides not matched to a gene: 5. This CDR3 region has 14 residues. Germline CDR1 and CDR2: SGHRS and YFSETQ. Source material: peripheral blood. The sequence derives from a woman aged 55-70 years with acute or convalescent COVID-19. The genes are TRBV5-1 and TRBJ2-1; 14 nucleotides line up with TRBD2. The chain's CDR3 is CASSVTSGGAKQFF. CDR3 DNA sequence: TGCGCCAGCAGCGTGACTAGCGGGGGGGCTAAGCAGTTCTTC.